This T cell receptor (beta chain) was documented in a study of blood T cell repertoires in COVID-19. The wider study: From T cells, B-cell-depleted T cells, or PBMCs came the material, which was cDNA or gDNA.

The study drew participants aged about 18 to 95 years from some 25 US areas. Cohort allocation depended upon clinical history that participants reported. Methods used by the authors: By means of reference gene primer amplification, nucleated cell counts were estimated. Clones were read by immunoSEQ multiplex PCR, and TCRdb kept only the in-frame ones, dropping some. V, J and clone size are taken as reported in that table, and D and trimming were inferred from the DNA itself. Counted here are around 300,000 clones, 86% occurring once; the ten biggest clones make up approximately 2.5%. The CDR3 totals 18 residues. Looked up from germline, CDR1 is SGHNT and CDR2 is YENEEA. V was pared by 8 bases and J by 2 bases, with 18 bases of the junction left unmatched.

The sequenced sample was PBMCs or T cells enriched from blood (not recorded which). This chain joins TRBV11-3 and TRBJ2-5, with 9 bases aligning to TRBD1. This clonotype was sampled from a woman between 18 and 29 years old who had recovered from COVID-19. For the CDR3, the DNA is TGTGCCAGCGAGGACCCAAATTACAGGGGGCGTTGGCAAGAGACCCAGTACTTC. It yields the protein CASEDPNYRGRWQETQYF.